This is a list of T cell receptor beta chains from one sample in a study of beta chain features in type 1 diabetes. Measured with immunoSEQ multiplex PCR; TCRdb has only the in-frame clones, and not every one. Of hundreds of thousands of clones in the sample, over 25% were seen once. The sample consisted of naive CD4+ T cells from blood. Every receptor here comes from a man younger than 30 in good health. The CDR3 runs from the conserved cysteine through the conserved F or W. D genes are given only for firm matches. Not all rows give a size; the values are once, few, many and, for expanded clones, a class.

cdr3_nt: TGTGCCAGCAGCCAAGTTCAGTTTCAAGAGACCCAGTACTTC
cdr3_aa: CASSQVQFQETQYF
j_call: TRBJ2-5
v_call: TRBV14
d_call: .
clone_size: few

cdr3_nt: TGTGCCAGCAGCACCTCCAGGGTTGAAGCTTTCTTT
cdr3_aa: CASSTSRVEAFF
j_call: TRBJ1-1
v_call: TRBV14
d_call: .
clone_size: few

cdr3_nt: TGTGCCAGCAGCTTAACGCAGGTCATCATCTCCTACGAGCAGTACTTC
cdr3_aa: CASSLTQVIISYEQYF
j_call: TRBJ2-7
v_call: TRBV7-2
d_call: .
clone_size: .

cdr3_nt: TGTGCCAGCAGCTTAGCGGGGACTAGCGGAGCCCCCCAATATTACTTC
cdr3_aa: CASSLAGTSGAPQYYF
j_call: TRBJ2-4
v_call: TRBV7-2
d_call: TRBD2
clone_size: .

cdr3_nt: TGCAGTGGGACCCGATACAATGAGCAGTTCTTC
cdr3_aa: CSGTRYNEQFF
j_call: TRBJ2-1
v_call: TRBV20-1
d_call: .
clone_size: once

cdr3_nt: TGCGCCAGCAGTCAACAGCGTGCCAGCTCCTACGAGCAGTACTTC
cdr3_aa: CASSQQRASSYEQYF
j_call: TRBJ2-7
v_call: TRBV23-1
d_call: .
clone_size: .

cdr3_nt: TGCAGTGCTAGGGTTGGCCAGCCCCAGCATTTT
cdr3_aa: CSARVGQPQHF
j_call: TRBJ1-5
v_call: TRBV20-1
d_call: .
clone_size: .

cdr3_nt: TGCAGCGTTGATCTCAGCTATGGCTACACCTTC
cdr3_aa: CSVDLSYGYTF
j_call: TRBJ1-2
v_call: TRBV29-1
d_call: .
clone_size: .

cdr3_nt: TGCAGTGCTATCGAGGACCCACAACTGTTTTTT
cdr3_aa: CSAIEDPQLFF
j_call: TRBJ1-4
v_call: TRBV20-1
d_call: .
clone_size: .

cdr3_nt: TGTGCCAGCTCACCAGAGCGGGAGTCACTTGAGCAGTTCTTC
cdr3_aa: CASSPERESLEQFF
j_call: TRBJ2-1
v_call: TRBV18
d_call: TRBD2
clone_size: .

cdr3_nt: TGTGCCAGCAGCCTAATCCAGGGGTTGGAGCAGTACTTC
cdr3_aa: CASSLIQGLEQYF
j_call: TRBJ2-7
v_call: TRBV7-2
d_call: .
clone_size: few

cdr3_nt: TGCGCCAGCAGCTTGGGACCGGGACACTTATACGAGCAGTACTTC
cdr3_aa: CASSLGPGHLYEQYF
j_call: TRBJ2-7
v_call: TRBV5-1
d_call: .
clone_size: .